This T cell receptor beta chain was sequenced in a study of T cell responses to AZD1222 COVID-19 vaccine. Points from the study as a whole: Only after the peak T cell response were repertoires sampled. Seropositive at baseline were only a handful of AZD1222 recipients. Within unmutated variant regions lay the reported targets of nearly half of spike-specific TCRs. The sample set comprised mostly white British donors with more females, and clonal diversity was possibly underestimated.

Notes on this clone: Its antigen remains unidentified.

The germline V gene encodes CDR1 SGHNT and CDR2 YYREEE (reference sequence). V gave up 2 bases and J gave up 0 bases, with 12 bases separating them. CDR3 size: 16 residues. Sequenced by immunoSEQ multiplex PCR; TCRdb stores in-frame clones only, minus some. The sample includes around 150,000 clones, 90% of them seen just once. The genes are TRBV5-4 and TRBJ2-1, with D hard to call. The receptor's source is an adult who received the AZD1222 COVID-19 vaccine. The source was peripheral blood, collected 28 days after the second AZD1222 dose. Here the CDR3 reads CASSFYRKSSYNEQFF. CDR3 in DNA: TGTGCCAGCAGCTTCTACCGGAAGAGCTCCTACAATGAGCAGTTCTTC. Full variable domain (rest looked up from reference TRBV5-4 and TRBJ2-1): ETGVTQSPTHLIKTRGQQVTLRCSSQSGHNTVSWYQQALGQGPQFIFQYYREEENGRGNFPPRFSGLQFPNYSSELNVNALELDDSALYLCASSFYRKSSYNEQFFGPGTRLTVL.